One and the same sample provided the 17 T cell receptor beta chains below, sequenced in a study of T cell responses to AZD1222 COVID-19 vaccine. Sequenced by immunoSEQ multiplex PCR; TCRdb stores in-frame clones only, minus some. Here the sample spans about 130,000 clones, approximately 88% being singletons. The source material was peripheral blood, sampled on day 0 of AZD1222 vaccination. Receptors originate from an adult in good health.

CDR3 DNA: TGTGCCAGCAGCGTATTCTACTCGTCTGAAGCTTTCTTT. This encodes CASSVFYSSEAFF. This sequence joins TRBV9 and TRBJ1-1; D gene uncertain. The germline V gene has CDR1 SGDLS and CDR2 YYNGEE. The CDR3 has 13 residues. Trimming left V 1 base short and J 6 bases short, with 10 bases between.

This clone has a handful of counts. CDR3 in amino acids: CASSLDGRDNYGYTF. DNA of the CDR3: TGTGCCAGCAGCCTAGACGGCAGAGATAACTATGGCTACACCTTC. The V and J genes are TRBV7-9 and TRBJ1-2; D is unresolved. The V gene lost 5 bases and the J gene lost 1 base, with 14 bases spanning the gap. CDR3 length: 15 residues. Looked up from germline, CDR1 is SEHNR and CDR2 is FQNEAQ (reference sequence).

The chain links TRBV10-1 to TRBJ2-7, with D hard to call. Per the germline V gene, CDR1 is WNHNN and CDR2 is SYGVQD (reference sequence). This CDR3 contains 14 residues. Trimming shortened V by 6 bases and J by 6 bases, and 18 bases separated the two germline ends. In nucleotides, the CDR3 is TGCGCCAGCAGCCCCGCCAGGACGCCAGGCGAGCAGTACTTC. Translation gives CASSPARTPGEQYF.

The V and J genes are TRBV19 and TRBJ2-3; D is uncertain. Germline loops: CDR1 LNHDA, CDR2 SQIVND (reference sequence). Trimming took off 2 bases at V and 4 bases at J, with 4 bases between the two ends. CDR3 size: 12 residues. CDR3 residues: CASSINPDTQYF. DNA of the CDR3: TGTGCCAGTAGTATAAACCCAGATACGCAGTATTTT.

The chain carries TRBV6-5 and TRBJ2-7; 9 nucleotides agree with TRBD1. There are 14 residues in the CDR3. CDR1 and CDR2 (germline): MNHEY, SVGAGI. The V segment lost 4 bases and the J segment 4 bases; nucleotides outside the gene matches: 5. CDR3 sequence (DNA): TGTGCCAGCAGTTGGGGACAGGGAGTGTACGAGCAGTACTTC. Amino acids: CASSWGQGVYEQYF.

The V and J genes are TRBV28 and TRBJ1-4; D is ambiguous. Germline assignment: CDR1 MDHEN and CDR2 SYDVKM. This CDR3 has 12 amino acids. The V end lost 10 bases, the J end lost 0 bases, and 6 bases lay between the germline ends. The CDR3 DNA follows: TGTGCCACTGCTACAACTAATGAAAAACTGTTTTTT. Translation gives CATATTNEKLFF.

In its sample, this clone was seen once. V usage is TRBV25-1 and J usage is TRBJ2-3, with TRBD2 as a possible D gene (6 bases). This CDR3 comprises 18 residues. The ends were cut back, 3 bases at V and 1 base at J, with 20 bases in the middle. Germline V lookup: CDR1 MGHDK, CDR2 SYGVNS. Here the CDR3 DNA reads TGTGCCAGCAGTGAGGGCCCCAGGAGGAAGCGGGGCACAGATACGCAGTATTTT. As protein: CASSEGPRRKRGTDTQYF.

J is TRBJ1-1 and V is TRBV29-1, with D unresolved. Deletions cut 0 bases from V and 4 bases from J, with 6 bases between. This CDR3 contains 12 residues. Germline CDR1 SQVTM, CDR2 ANQGSEA. The CDR3 loop reads CSVEEHPTEAFF. The DNA of the CDR3 is TGCAGCGTTGAAGAACACCCCACTGAAGCTTTCTTT.

Written as DNA, the CDR3 is TGTGCCAGTATTGGGGGATTTGCGGCGAACACTGAAGCTTTCTTT. Its translation: CASIGGFAANTEAFF. The chain has TRBV19 and TRBJ1-1; the D gene is possibly TRBD1 (5 bases). Per germline, CDR1 LNHDA and CDR2 SQIVND (reference sequence). This CDR3 is 15 amino acids long. V dropped 7 bases and J dropped 1 base, with 16 bases sitting between them.

The chain uses TRBV5-5 and TRBJ1-4; 7 nucleotides match TRBD1. This CDR3 comprises 15 residues. Trimming at V came to 4 bases and at J to 7 bases, leaving 10 bases not matched to a gene. Germline V gene data show CDR1 as SGHKS and CDR2 as YYEKEE (reference sequence). The CDR3 DNA reads as TGTGCCAGCAGCCCCTACAGGGGCGGTGGTGAAAAACTGTTTTTT. This encodes CASSPYRGGGEKLFF.

The chain couples TRBV2 to TRBJ1-2; D is unresolved. CDR1 and CDR2 (germline): SNHLY, FYNNEI. This CDR3 is built from 13 residues. Trimming left V 4 bases short and J 2 bases short, with 8 bases between. CDR3 in DNA: TGTGCCAGCAGTGTCGCAGAGAACTATGGCTACACCTTC. Its protein is CASSVAENYGYTF.

This clone was seen once. The rearrangement joins TRBV9 to TRBJ2-3, with TRBD1 identical over 8 bases. CDR3 length equals 15 residues. The V segment lost 0 bases and the J segment 5 bases; nucleotides outside the gene matches: 5. Germline values: CDR1 SGDLS, CDR2 YYNGEE. The CDR3 loop is CASSVGQGALDTQYF. The CDR3 DNA follows: TGTGCCAGCAGCGTAGGTCAGGGGGCTTTAGATACGCAGTATTTT.

The V call is TRBV7-9, the J call TRBJ2-7; no firm D call. Germline CDR1 and CDR2: SEHNR and FQNEAQ (reference sequence). The V end lost 2 bases, the J end lost 6 bases, and 11 bases lay between the germline ends. The CDR3 has 13 amino acids. Here the CDR3 reads CASSLNMNGEQYF. For the CDR3, the DNA is TGTGCCAGCAGCTTAAACATGAATGGCGAGCAGTACTTC.

The rearrangement links TRBV7-6 to TRBJ2-5; D not resolved. Trimming removed 0 bases at V and 2 bases at J, with 4 bases between. CDR1 SGHVS and CDR2 FNYEAQ come from the germline V gene. This CDR3 comprises 13 residues. The CDR3 nucleotides are TGTGCCAGCAGCTTAGCACGACAAGAGACCCAGTACTTC. Encoded protein: CASSLARQETQYF.

V is TRBV24-1 and J is TRBJ2-1; D is perhaps TRBD2 (6 bases). The CDR3 is 14 amino acids. CDR1 is KGHDR and CDR2 is SFDVKD in the germline V gene. The germline V and J ends were trimmed by 7 bases and 9 bases, with 18 bases remaining between them. The CDR3 spells CATSPSGARGEQFF. CDR3 DNA: TGTGCCACCAGCCCTTCGGGAGCTCGAGGTGAGCAGTTCTTC.

This clone has only a few counts. The J gene is TRBJ1-1, the V gene TRBV19, with D possibly being TRBD1 (6 bases). Germline assignment: CDR1 LNHDA and CDR2 SQIVND (reference sequence). This CDR3 is built from 14 residues. Trimming removed 5 bases from V and 1 base from J, with 11 bases in between. CDR3 DNA: TGTGCCAGTAGTCTGGGGGCGGGGAACACTGAAGCTTTCTTT. It yields the protein CASSLGAGNTEAFF.

This rearrangement joins TRBV11-3 to TRBJ2-7; TRBD2 matches 9 bases. V dropped 2 bases and J dropped 2; count of bases not matched to a gene: 16. From germline, CDR1 is SGHNT and CDR2 YENEEA. The CDR3 has 19 residues. The CDR3 nucleotides read TGTGCCAGCAGCTTATGGTCAGCGACACTAGCGGGTGACCCCTACGAGCAGTACTTC. Protein sequence: CASSLWSATLAGDPYEQYF. Based on the CDR3 plus reference TRBV11-3 and TRBJ2-7, the full variable domain is EAGVVQSPRYKIIEKKQPVAFWCNPISGHNTLYWYLQNLGQGPELLIRYENEEAVDDSQLPKDRFSAERLKGVDSTLKIQPAELGDSAVYLCASSLWSATLAGDPYEQYFGPGTRLTVT.